The following is a T cell receptor (beta chain) sequence with its context. This entry is derived from a study of blood T cell repertoires in COVID-19. The length of the CDR3 is 15 residues. Trimming removed 3 bases from V and 3 bases from J, with 12 bases in between. Germline V gene lookup returns CDR1 LNHDA and CDR2 SQIVND (reference sequence). Clones were sequenced by immunoSEQ multiplex PCR, and TCRdb holds only the in-frame ones, with some missing. The repertoire holds around 78,000 clones, with about 89% as singletons. V gene TRBV19 combines with J gene TRBJ1-5; D gene uncertain. This receptor was obtained from a woman aged 60-75 years with acute or convalescent COVID-19. The specimen was peripheral blood. In nucleotides, the CDR3 is TGTGCCAGTAGTATGGTAACCGGGTCCAATCAGCCCCAGCATTTT. Translating gives CASSMVTGSNQPQHF. Full variable domain (rest looked up from reference TRBV19 and TRBJ1-5): DGGITQSPKYLFRKEGQNVTLSCEQNLNHDAMYWYRQDPGQGLRLIYYSQIVNDFQKGDIAEGYSVSREKKESFPLTVTSAQKNPTAFYLCASSMVTGSNQPQHFGDGTRLSIL.